The rows below give T cell receptor beta chains drawn from one sample of a study of CXCR3-negative and CXCR3-positive naive CD8 T cells. TCRdb reanalyzed the 5' RACE reads, giving one entry per CDR3 protein sequence and no DNA. The listing contains more than 45,000 distinct CDR3 sequences. Source material: memory CD8+ T cells from blood. These receptors were collected from a human donor in good health. Some clones in this sample may be carry-over from other donors' samples. Both conserved end residues are part of each CDR3. The listing skips clone size in some rows; elsewhere it reads once, few, many or a size class.

clone_size	v_call	j_call	cdr3_aa
.	TRBV28	TRBJ2-7	CASSPDTYEQYF
.	TRBV21-1	TRBJ2-3	CASSKVGPCTDTQYF
.	TRBV11-2	TRBJ1-1	CASSLVFRQGMNTEAFF
.	TRBV4-2	TRBJ2-3	CASSQETLDTQYF
.	TRBV28	TRBJ2-1	CASSLTADNEQFF
.	TRBV18	TRBJ2-7	CASSPDAVSYEQYF
medium-sized	TRBV28	TRBJ2-3	CASSFVAGTDTQYF
.	TRBV6-2/TRBV6-3	TRBJ2-6	CASSKSSGANVLTF
.	TRBV2	TRBJ2-1	CASSELTGLFYEQFF
.	TRBV9	TRBJ1-2	CASKAGGDYGYTF
.	TRBV25-1	TRBJ2-3	CASSELLEEFTDTQYF
.	TRBV15	TRBJ1-2	CATSTPYPGNYGYTF
.	TRBV6-5	TRBJ2-1	CASRPGRSGTGNEQFF
.	TRBV10-3	TRBJ2-5	CAIRDTGEQETQYF
.	TRBV29-1	TRBJ2-7	CSVEGGDSYEQYF
.	TRBV7-9	TRBJ1-5	CASGPGGLGNQPQHF
.	TRBV3-1	TRBJ2-1	CASSPQGHEQFF
.	TRBV15	TRBJ1-1	CATSRDFGGNTEAFF
.	TRBV7-9	TRBJ2-2	CASSSNKFTGELFF
.	TRBV7-9	TRBJ2-5	CASARETETQYF
.	TRBV20-1	TRBJ2-7	CSASSPGQTYEQYF
.	TRBV29-1	TRBJ2-2	CSVRTSGSRNTGELFF
.	TRBV14	TRBJ2-5	CASSQSRAETQYF
.	TRBV6-2/TRBV6-3	TRBJ2-7	CASSYRDRASYEQYF
.	TRBV12-3/TRBV12-4	TRBJ2-1	CASSLALGDNEQFF
.	TRBV3-1	TRBJ2-1	CASSPREVFDEQFF
.	TRBV11-3	TRBJ2-3	CASSFGSDTQYF
.	TRBV5-1	TRBJ1-1	CASSLEGPNTEAFF
.	TRBV29-1	TRBJ2-7	CSVEVDRAYEQYF
.	TRBV12-3/TRBV12-4	TRBJ2-2	CASSHTPAKTNTGELFF
.	TRBV7-2	TRBJ1-1	CASSYGQGLFAFF
.	TRBV21-1	TRBJ1-2	CASSKNTGTNYGYTF
.	TRBV7-8	TRBJ2-1	CASSPHRGYNEQFF
.	TRBV9	TRBJ2-1	CASSVDGESSYNEQFF
.	TRBV28	TRBJ2-2	CASSSRDRDLTGELFF
.	TRBV28	TRBJ2-7	CARVQGWSYEQYF
.	TRBV5-1	TRBJ2-1	CASSLWVGHNEQFF
.	TRBV12-3/TRBV12-4	TRBJ2-3	CASSPSSGSTDTQYF